The 21 T cell receptor beta chains given below trace back to one sample, sequenced in a study of T cells in Graves' hyperthyroidism and ophthalmopathy. TCR beta CDR3 regions were amplified from RNA transcripts. The HTBI primer set served for first-round RT-PCR of the TCR CDR3. TCRdb re-analysed the multiplex PCR reads in MiXCR, keeping a single row per CDR3 protein. The sample shows around 600,000 distinct CDR3 sequences, roughly 15% of them seen only once. Sequencing input: blood. These receptors came from a woman aged 50 to 60 with Graves' ophthalmopathy.

This clonotype was counted many times. J is TRBJ1-2 and V is TRBV9; 7 bases are a match to TRBD1. Germline values: CDR1 SGDLS, CDR2 YYNGEE. The CDR3 is made up of 16 amino acids. Trimming took 0 bases from V and 0 from J; bases not matched to a gene: 5. The CDR3 sequence: CASSVAGDSTNYGYTF. In DNA, the CDR3 is TGTGCCAGCAGCGTAGCCGGGGACAGTACTAACTATGGCTACACCTTC.

This clonotype was picked up many times. This chain joins TRBV24-1 and TRBJ2-7; perhaps TRBD1 as D (6 bases). There are 15 residues in the CDR3. Germline V gene data show CDR1 as KGHDR and CDR2 as SFDVKD. The V and J ends lost 2 bases and 6 bases respectively, with 16 bases between them. The CDR3 here is CATSDSYRVPAEQYF. For the CDR3, the DNA is TGTGCCACCAGTGATTCGTACAGGGTTCCGGCCGAGCAGTACTTC.

This clonotype came up many times. The genes are TRBV30 and TRBJ1-4; D call uncertain. The V gene lost 3 bases and the J gene lost 4 bases, with 3 bases spanning the gap. The CDR3 loop spans 11 amino acids. The germline V gene encodes CDR1 GTSNPN and CDR2 SVGIG (reference sequence). CDR3 region: CAWRDNEKLFF. CDR3 bases: TGTGCCTGGAGGGATAATGAAAAACTGTTTTTT.

This clonotype came up many times. V usage is TRBV30 and J usage is TRBJ2-3; weak D call: TRBD2 (6 bases). V lost 3 bases and J 4 bases, leaving 11 bases between the germline ends. The CDR3 runs to 13 residues. CDR1 and CDR2 (germline): GTSNPN, SVGIG (reference sequence). The CDR3 nucleotides read TGTGCCTGGAGGCTTCTAGCGTCAGATACGCAGTATTTT. Translated, it gives CAWRLLASDTQYF.

The sample holds many counts of this clonotype. CDR3 region: CASRDPGLAPDTQYF. The DNA for the CDR3 is TGTGCCAGCAGAGACCCGGGACTAGCCCCGGATACGCAGTATTTT. This sequence joins TRBV6-1 and TRBJ2-3, with 9 bases aligning to TRBD2. Germline-derived CDR1 and CDR2 are MNHNS and SASEGT. The CDR3 has 15 amino acids. Losses at the gene ends were 6 bases for V and 6 bases for J; bases not matched to a gene: 10.

The gene calls are TRBV4-1 and TRBJ1-3; 9 bases agree with TRBD1. The CDR3 loop spans 21 amino acids. Germline V gene lookup returns CDR1 MGHRA and CDR2 YSYEKL. Trimming at V came to 0 bases and at J to 0 bases, leaving 15 bases not matched to a gene. CDR3 sequence (DNA): TGCGCCAGCAGCCAAGAATCCCCGGGACAGGGATTCGCGAACTCTGGAAACACCATATATTTT. Residues: CASSQESPGQGFANSGNTIYF.

This clonotype occurred many times. Written as DNA, the CDR3 is TGTGCCAGCAGCTTAGCTAGTGAGCAGTTCTTC. Amino acids: CASSLASEQFF. The chain combines TRBV7-9 with TRBJ2-1; no clear D. The CDR3 covers 11 residues. V gave up 0 bases and J gave up 9 bases, with 3 bases separating them. Germline V lookup: CDR1 SEHNR, CDR2 FQNEAQ (reference sequence).

Regarding this clonotype: One end of the junction fails to match germline, which may point to a read error. The V gene is TRBV5-6, the J gene TRBJ2-1, with D perhaps matching TRBD1 or TRBD2 (5 bases each). CDR1 and CDR2 (germline): SGHDT, YYEEEE. The CDR3 spans 15 residues. CDR3 in amino acids: CVSSLFVLGDNEQFF. CDR3 coding DNA: TGTGTCAGCAGCTTGTTCGTATTGGGGGACAATGAGCAGTTCTTC.

This clonotype appeared a few times. A much larger clone differs from this one at a single base, so this may be a read error. The gene calls are TRBV6-1 and TRBJ2-5; 7 nucleotides match TRBD1. CDR3 length: 14 amino acids. V was pared by 6 bases and J by 1 base, with 5 bases of the junction left unmatched. Germline V lookup: CDR1 MNHNS, CDR2 SASEGT. The CDR3 bases are TGTGCCAGCAGCTTCACAGGGGCCCAAGAGACCCAGTACTTC. Translation: CASSFTGAQETQYF.

A few counts support this clonotype. The V call is TRBV4-1, the J call TRBJ2-1; TRBD1 is a possible D gene (6 bases). Germline V gene sequence: CDR1 MGHRA, CDR2 YSYEKL. The CDR3 sequence is 13 residues long. Trimming shortened V by 4 bases and J by 7 bases, and 11 bases separated the two germline ends. As DNA, the CDR3 is TGCGCCAGCAGCCTCCCGAGGGGGAATGAGCAGTTCTTC. Its protein product is CASSLPRGNEQFF.

This clonotype was counted a few times. Just one base apart from a much larger clone, this may be a read error. The rearrangement joins TRBV2 to TRBJ2-1; 8 nucleotides align to TRBD1. The CDR3 runs to 13 residues. Germline V CDR1 and CDR2: SNHLY, FYNNEI. The CDR3 sequence is CASSEQGANGQFF. The CDR3 nucleotides read TGTGCCAGCAGTGAGCAGGGGGCAAATGGGCAGTTCTTC.

V usage is TRBV19 and J usage is TRBJ2-3, with D possibly TRBD1 on 6 matching bases. This CDR3 is built from 13 residues. Trimming pared 5 bases from V and 5 bases from J, leaving 11 bases between. Germline V lookup: CDR1 LNHDA, CDR2 SQIVND (reference sequence). CDR3 region: CASSSIRGDTQYF. CDR3 nucleotide sequence: TGTGCCAGTAGTTCTATCAGGGGAGATACGCAGTATTTT.

The chain couples TRBV6-2 or TRBV6-3 to TRBJ1-1; 9 nucleotides line up with TRBD1. The V and J ends lost 6 bases and 7 bases, in that order; junction bases with no gene match: 6. The CDR3 runs to 13 residues. Germline assignment: CDR1 MNHEY and CDR2 SVGEGT. CDR3 region: CASSPGQGREAFF. CDR3 nucleotide sequence: TGTGCCAGCAGCCCTGGACAGGGGCGTGAAGCTTTCTTT.

This clonotype was found many times. The V and J genes are TRBV20-1 and TRBJ2-7, with 12 bases identical to TRBD2. Per germline, CDR1 DFQATT and CDR2 SNEGSKA (reference sequence). There are 14 residues in the CDR3. The ends lost 3 bases at V and 7 bases at J; junction bases unmatched: 7. CDR3: CSASASGRAGEQYF. CDR3 bases: TGCAGTGCTAGCGCTAGCGGGAGGGCTGGAGAGCAGTACTTC.

The V call is TRBV19, the J call TRBJ1-1; D call uncertain. Germline values: CDR1 LNHDA, CDR2 SQIVND (reference sequence). V was cut by 0 bases and J by 2 bases, with 7 bases left in between. The CDR3 runs to 14 residues. CDR3 bases: TGTGCCAGTAGTATAGATCCACGAAACACTGAAGCTTTCTTT. It codes for CASSIDPRNTEAFF.

This clonotype was observed many times. The chain is built from TRBV27 and TRBJ2-7; 9 bases fit TRBD2. After removal of 5 bases from V and 3 bases from J, the junction contained 8 bases not matched to a gene. The CDR3 length is 15 residues. Germline V gives CDR1 MNHEY, CDR2 SMNVEV (reference sequence). CDR3: CASSPPGLAFYEQYF. CDR3 DNA: TGTGCCAGCAGTCCCCCGGGACTAGCATTCTACGAGCAGTACTTC.

This clonotype has ten or more counts. The chain joins TRBV12-3 or TRBV12-4 to TRBJ2-3, with D possibly matching TRBD1 (6 bases). V lost 6 bases and J lost 1, with 14 bases in between. The CDR3 loop spans 15 amino acids. Here the CDR3 reads CASSSDRTGTDTQYF. The CDR3 coding sequence is TGTGCCAGCAGCTCCGACAGGACCGGCACAGATACGCAGTATTTT.

This clonotype came up a few times. The CDR3, as DNA: TGTGCCAGCAGCACCGGACAGGGTGATAATTCACCCCTCCACTTT. Amino acid sequence: CASSTGQGDNSPLHF. The chain uses TRBV9 and TRBJ1-6, with 8 bases identical to TRBD1. Trimming at V came to 4 bases and at J to 5 bases, leaving 5 bases not matched to a gene. The CDR3 is 15 residues long. The germline gives CDR1 SGDLS, CDR2 YYNGEE.

This clonotype appeared many times. This chain connects TRBV5-5 to TRBJ2-1; maybe TRBD1 (6 bases). The CDR3 consists of 15 residues. Trimming stripped 0 bases from V and 4 bases from J, with 11 bases between. Germline V CDR1 and CDR2: SGHKS, YYEKEE (reference sequence). The CDR3 here is CASSLVGGTYNEQFF. The CDR3 DNA is TGTGCCAGCAGCTTGGTAGGGGGAACGTACAATGAGCAGTTCTTC.

This clonotype was counted many times. The rearrangement links TRBV20-1 to TRBJ2-1, with TRBD2 matching over 11 bases. Losses at the gene ends were 3 bases for V and 0 bases for J; bases not matched to a gene: 10. Germline lookup yields CDR1 DFQATT and CDR2 SNEGSKA (reference sequence). The length of the CDR3 is 18 residues. The CDR3, as DNA: TGCAGTGCTAGTAGCCTAGCGGGAGGATCGGGCTCCTACAATGAGCAGTTCTTC. Protein: CSASSLAGGSGSYNEQFF.

This clonotype was picked up many times. This chain connects TRBV28 to TRBJ1-3; 7 nucleotides align to TRBD1. The CDR3 is made up of 15 amino acids. The V gene end was trimmed by 2 bases and the J gene end by 0 bases; junction bases not matched to a gene: 1. Germline assignment: CDR1 MDHEN and CDR2 SYDVKM. CDR3 DNA: TGTGCCAGCAGTTTACAGGGGGGCTCTGGAAACACCATATATTTT. Its translation is CASSLQGGSGNTIYF. Full variable domain (rest looked up from reference TRBV28 and TRBJ1-3): DVKVTQSSRYLVKRTGEKVFLECVQDMDHENMFWYRQDPGLGLRLIYFSYDVKMKEKGDIPEGYSVSREKKERFSLILESASTNQTSMYLCASSLQGGSGNTIYFGEGSWLTVV.